Sequencing of this T cell receptor (beta chain) was carried out in a study of post-analysis software for immune sequencing data. Whole-study findings and limits: Controls had lower frequencies than patients of five or six TRBV segments, which included TRBV5-6, TRBV5-1 and TRBV20-1.

Comments on this clonotype: Its antigen is currently unknown.

Unique molecular identifiers tagged the TCR beta cDNA libraries. TCRdb used MiXCR to reprocess the PCR reads, holding one entry per CDR3 protein. In the table there are roughly 620,000 distinct CDR3 sequences, around 40% of which are singletons. V lost 6 bases, J lost 7 bases, and 15 bases lay in between. This CDR3 has 13 residues. Germline CDR1 is MNHNY and CDR2 is SVGAGI (reference sequence). This rearrangement joins TRBV6-6 to TRBJ1-2; the D gene is possibly TRBD1 (6 bases). The sequenced sample consisted of blood. The TCR comes from a girl between 5 and 17 years old with multiple sclerosis. CDR3 sequence reads: CASRGTTGFGYTF. The CDR3 DNA reads as TGTGCCAGCAGGGGAACAACAGGGTTTGGCTACACCTTC.